These 6 T cell receptor beta chains were all obtained from the same sample, sequenced in a study of blood T cell repertoires in COVID-19. TCRdb's table, derived via immunoSEQ multiplex PCR, lists solely in-frame clones and lacks some. Of around 280,000 clones in the sample, around 90% were seen once. Sequencing used PBMCs or T cells enriched from blood (not recorded which). The receptors here all came from a woman in her 40s who had recovered from COVID-19.

The chain is built from TRBV30 and TRBJ1-2; TRBD1 matches 7 bases. This CDR3 spans 14 amino acids. The V gene end was trimmed by 0 bases and the J gene end by 4 bases; junction bases not matched to a gene: 5. CDR1 is GTSNPN, CDR2 SVGIG, per germline (reference sequence). The CDR3, as DNA: TGTGCCTGGAGTGTCCAGGGGGTGAGCTATGGCTACACCTTC. It codes for CAWSVQGVSYGYTF.

This chain uses TRBV12-5 with TRBJ2-5, with 8 bases that match TRBD1. Trimming took 6 bases from V and 5 from J; bases not matched to a gene: 8. The CDR3 extends over 14 amino acids. The germline gives CDR1 LGHNT, CDR2 FRNRAP. CDR3 sequence (DNA): TGTGCTAGTGGCCTCCAGGGGGCGGGTGAGACCCAGTACTTC. Its translation is CASGLQGAGETQYF.

This chain joins TRBV20-1 and TRBJ1-1; D perhaps matches TRBD1 (6 bases). The V gene's germline CDR1 is DFQATT and CDR2 SNEGSKA (reference sequence). The V end was cut by 3 bases, the J end by 7 bases, with 9 bases between. The CDR3 has 11 residues. The CDR3 sequence is CSASQGIEAFF. The DNA of the CDR3 is TGCAGTGCTAGTCAGGGGATTGAAGCTTTCTTT.

V is TRBV2 and J is TRBJ2-3; D is perhaps TRBD2 (5 bases). CDR3 length: 14 residues. The V end was cut by 10 bases, the J end by 1 base, with 15 bases between. The germline V gene encodes CDR1 SNHLY and CDR2 FYNNEI. In DNA form, the CDR3 reads TGTGCCATTCCCGGGGTGAGGGGCACAGATACGCAGTATTTT. This gives the protein CAIPGVRGTDTQYF.

The chain joins TRBV30 to TRBJ1-2; TRBD1 aligns across 8 bases. Germline assignment: CDR1 GTSNPN and CDR2 SVGIG (reference sequence). CDR3 length: 14 amino acids. J gave up 6 bases and V 5 bases, and 11 bases lay outside the gene matches. CDR3: CAWGSGTGVHGYTF. The CDR3 nucleotides read TGTGCCTGGGGATCCGGGACAGGAGTTCATGGCTACACCTTC.

CDR3 sequence: CASISAGAQGYGYTF. In DNA, the CDR3 is TGTGCCAGCATATCTGCAGGGGCCCAGGGCTATGGCTACACCTTC. The chain employs TRBV6-5 and TRBJ1-2; possible D gene TRBD1, 6 bases. This CDR3 is built from 15 residues. The germline V gene has CDR1 MNHEY and CDR2 SVGAGI. V was cut by 7 bases and J by 4 bases, with 19 bases left in between.